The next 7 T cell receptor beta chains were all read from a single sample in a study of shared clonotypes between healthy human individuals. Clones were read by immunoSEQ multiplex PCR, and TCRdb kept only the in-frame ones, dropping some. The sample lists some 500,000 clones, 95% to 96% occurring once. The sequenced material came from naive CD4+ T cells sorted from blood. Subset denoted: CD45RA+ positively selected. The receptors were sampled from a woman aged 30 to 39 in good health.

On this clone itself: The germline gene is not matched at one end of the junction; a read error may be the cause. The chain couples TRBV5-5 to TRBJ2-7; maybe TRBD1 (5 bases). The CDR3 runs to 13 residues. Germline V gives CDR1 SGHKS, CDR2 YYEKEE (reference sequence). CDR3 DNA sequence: TGTGCCAGTCGGTCCGCAGGGTCCTCCGAGCAGTACTTC. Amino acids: CASRSAGSSEQYF. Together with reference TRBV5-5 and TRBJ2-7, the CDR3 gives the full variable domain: DAGVTQSPTHLIKTRGQQVTLRCSPISGHKSVSWYQQVLGQGPQFIFQYYEKEERGRGNFPDRFSARQFPNYSSELNVNALLLGDSALYLCASRSAGSSEQYFGPGTRLTVT.

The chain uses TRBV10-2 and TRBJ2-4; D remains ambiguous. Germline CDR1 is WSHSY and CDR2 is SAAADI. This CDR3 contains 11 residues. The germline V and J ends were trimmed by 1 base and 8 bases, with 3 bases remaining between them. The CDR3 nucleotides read TGCGCCAGCAGTGAGTTTGACATTCAGTACTTC. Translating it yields CASSEFDIQYF.

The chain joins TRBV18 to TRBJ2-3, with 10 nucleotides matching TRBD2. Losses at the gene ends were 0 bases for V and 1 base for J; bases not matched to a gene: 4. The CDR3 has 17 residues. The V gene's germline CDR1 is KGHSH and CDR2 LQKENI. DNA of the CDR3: TGTGCCAGCTCACCACCCGGGCTAGCGGGGGGCACAGATACGCAGTATTTT. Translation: CASSPPGLAGGTDTQYF.

The CDR3 loop is CASRGTSGARADTQYF. The CDR3 DNA reads as TGTGCCAGCAGGGGGACTAGCGGAGCTAGAGCAGATACGCAGTATTTT. The rearrangement uses TRBV2 and TRBJ2-3, with TRBD2 identical over 11 bases. V lost 6 bases to trimming and J lost 4 bases; unmatched junction nucleotides: 9. CDR1 and CDR2 from the germline V gene are SNHLY and FYNNEI. The CDR3 contains 16 residues.

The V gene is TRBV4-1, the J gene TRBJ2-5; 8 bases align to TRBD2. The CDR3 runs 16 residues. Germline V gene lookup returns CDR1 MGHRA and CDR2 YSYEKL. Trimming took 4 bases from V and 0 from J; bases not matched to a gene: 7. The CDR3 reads CASSPGSGSNQETQYF. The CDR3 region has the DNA TGCGCCAGCAGCCCAGGGAGCGGGAGTAACCAAGAGACCCAGTACTTC.

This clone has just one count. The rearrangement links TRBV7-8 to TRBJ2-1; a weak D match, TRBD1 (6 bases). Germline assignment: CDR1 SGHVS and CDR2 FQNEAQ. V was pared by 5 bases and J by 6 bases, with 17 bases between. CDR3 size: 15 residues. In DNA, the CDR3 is TGTGCCAGCAGCCTACAGGGTGCGGTAGGCAATGAGCAGTTCTTC. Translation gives CASSLQGAVGNEQFF.

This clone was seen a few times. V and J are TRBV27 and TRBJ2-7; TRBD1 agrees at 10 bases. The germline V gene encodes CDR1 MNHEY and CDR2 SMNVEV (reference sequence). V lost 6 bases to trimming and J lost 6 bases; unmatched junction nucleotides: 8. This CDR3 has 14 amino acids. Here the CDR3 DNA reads TGTGCCAGCAGCCTCGACAGGGGGCTTCGCGAGCAGTACTTC. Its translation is CASSLDRGLREQYF.